This T cell receptor (beta chain) was sequenced in a study of T cell repertoires in cytomegalovirus infection. Study results and limitations: Ex vivo responses were dominated by HLA-C-restricted CMV-specific TCR beta clonotypes.

MiXCR, run by TCRdb on the reads, gives a single entry per CDR3 protein. The data contain under 850,000 distinct CDR3 sequences, 30% to 35% of them singletons. This clonotype was seen repeatedly, ten times or more. Its antigen remains unidentified. The sample in question was cultured PBMCs, obtained from culture after CMV antigen stimulation. The clonotype was recovered from a human donor in good health (CMV status not recorded). Some clones in this sample may be carry-over from other donors' samples.

CDR3 region: CASSSSGLAVADTQYF. The DNA of the CDR3 is TGTGCCAGCAGCTCCTCGGGACTAGCGGTTGCAGATACGCAGTATTTT. The J gene is TRBJ2-3, the V gene TRBV7-2; 11 bases match TRBD2. From germline, CDR1 is SGHTA and CDR2 FQGNSA. With V trimmed by 4 bases and J by 4 bases, 7 bases remained unmatched. The CDR3 spans 16 residues. Variable domain in full (rest from reference TRBV7-2 and TRBJ2-3): GAGVSQSPSNKVTEKGKDVELRCDPISGHTALYWYRQSLGQGLEFLIYFQGNSAPDKSGLPSDRFSAERTGGSVSTLTIQRTQQEDSAVYLCASSSSGLAVADTQYFGPGTRLTVL.